This T cell receptor (beta chain) emerged from a study of T-cell reconstitution after alpha-beta-depleted transplantation in children. Trimming at V came to 2 bases and at J to 5 bases, leaving 2 bases not matched to a gene. The CDR3 loop spans 13 amino acids. Germline V lookup: CDR1 MNHEY, CDR2 SVGAGI. TCRbeta library construction was performed incorporating unique molecular identifiers. TCRdb passed the PCR reads through MiXCR, listing each CDR3 protein once. This sample has approximately 510,000 distinct CDR3 sequences; approximately 20% occur once, and the top ten carry approximately 3%. The specimen was PBMCs from the stem cell graft donor, collected from the stem cell graft. This receptor was obtained from a human donor who donated a stem cell graft to a child with acute lymphoblastic leukemia. This chain joins TRBV6-5 and TRBJ2-5, with 7 bases identical to TRBD1. CDR3: CASSYGQAETQYF. CDR3 coding DNA: TGTGCCAGCAGTTACGGACAGGCGGAGACCCAGTACTTC.